This passage covers 19 T cell receptor beta chains from one sample sequenced in a study of blood T cell repertoires in COVID-19 (dated by TCRdb to the early 2020s). Receptor libraries were prepared by the immunoSEQ multiplex PCR assay. The table was pulled from immuneACCESS by TCRdb, which kept in-frame rearrangements only. Such tables lose some clones; where checked, under half of the loss comes from unresolved V genes, and the rest has no known cause. The sample profile shows about 170,000 clones; roughly 80% of them were found once. In total, the top ten clones hold approximately 12% of the sample. The specimen sequenced was PBMCs or T cells enriched from blood (not recorded which). The receptors originated from a man in his fifties or sixties who had recovered from COVID-19.

The V and J genes are TRBV6-5 and TRBJ1-1, with unresolved D. The CDR3 length is 12 residues. Germline CDR1 is MNHEY and CDR2 is SVGAGI. Trimming cost V 5 bases and J 4 bases, with 8 bases left between them. The CDR3 DNA sequence: TGTGCCAGCAGTCGAACAACCACTGAAGCTTTCTTT. Amino acids: CASSRTTTEAFF.

CDR3 protein: CASRWTGGTEAFF. CDR3 coding DNA: TGCGCCAGCAGATGGACAGGGGGGACTGAAGCTTTCTTT. V is TRBV10-2 and J is TRBJ1-1; the match to TRBD1 covers 10 bases. Trimming removed 6 bases from V and 5 bases from J; junction bases left unmatched: 3. There are 13 residues in the CDR3. Germline loops: CDR1 WSHSY, CDR2 SAAADI.

This chain joins TRBV5-6 and TRBJ1-1, with 10 bases fitting TRBD1. Germline V lookup: CDR1 SGHDT, CDR2 YYEEEE. V lost 4 bases and J lost 5; bases outside the gene matches: 8. CDR3 length: 15 residues. The CDR3 region is CASSASDRGRTEAFF. Written as DNA, the CDR3 is TGTGCCAGCAGCGCTTCCGACAGGGGGCGAACTGAAGCTTTCTTT.

V usage is TRBV19 and J usage is TRBJ1-6; TRBD1 matches at 8 bases. The CDR3 sequence is 16 residues long. J was trimmed by 8 bases and V by 6 bases; bases with no gene match: 12. CDR1 and CDR2 from the germline V gene are LNHDA and SQIVND (reference sequence). CDR3 nucleotides: TGTGCCAGTAGCAGTCTATTACAGGGGGGTGATTCACCCCTCCACTTT. This translates into CASSSLLQGGDSPLHF.

This clone was detected only once. The CDR3 DNA is TGTGCCAGCAGGGGAGATGAAAACACCATATATTTT. This codes for CASRGDENTIYF. The V gene is TRBV2, the J gene TRBJ1-3, with no clear D. V was trimmed by 6 bases and J by 6 bases, leaving 9 bases between them. This CDR3 region has 12 residues. Germline V gives CDR1 SNHLY, CDR2 FYNNEI.

J is TRBJ1-6 and V is TRBV5-1, with 8 nucleotides matching TRBD1. Trimming took 0 bases from V and 7 from J; bases not matched to a gene: 6. Germline V gene sequence: CDR1 SGHRS, CDR2 YFSETQ. This CDR3 contains 16 residues. The CDR3 region is CASSLVPDRANSPLHF. The DNA of the CDR3 is TGCGCCAGCAGCTTGGTCCCGGACAGGGCGAATTCACCCCTCCACTTT.

In its sample, this clone was seen a few times. The chain employs TRBV6-5 and TRBJ2-7, with D possibly being TRBD2 (6 bases). Germline V gene data show CDR1 as MNHEY and CDR2 as SVGAGI. Trimming cost V 0 bases and J 1 base, with 10 bases left between them. CDR3 length: 15 residues. CDR3 region: CASSYSGGDSYEQYF. CDR3 bases: TGTGCCAGCAGTTACTCGGGCGGGGATTCCTACGAGCAGTACTTC.

The chain combines TRBV19 with TRBJ1-2; 10 bases are shared with TRBD1. J lost 6 bases, V lost 1 base, and 5 bases had no gene match. Germline lookup yields CDR1 LNHDA and CDR2 SQIVND (reference sequence). CDR3 length: 15 residues. CDR3 bases: TGTGCCAGTAGTATAGCCCGGGGACAGGGGAATGGCTACACCTTC. It encodes CASSIARGQGNGYTF.

The chain uses TRBV6-5 and TRBJ1-2; D remains ambiguous. Per the germline V gene, CDR1 is MNHEY and CDR2 is SVGAGI. With 3 bases removed from V and 0 bases from J, the gap between germline ends came to 11 bases. This CDR3 has 15 residues. The CDR3 bases are TGTGCCAGCAGTTATTTACCGTTAGCTAACTATGGCTACACCTTC. It is translated as CASSYLPLANYGYTF.

The J gene is TRBJ2-7, the V gene TRBV10-2; 9 bases agree with TRBD1. CDR1 WSHSY and CDR2 SAAADI come from the germline V gene. The V and J ends lost 6 bases and 3 bases, in that order; junction bases with no gene match: 6. The CDR3 totals 14 residues. The CDR3 coding sequence is TGCGCCAGCAGAGCCGGGACAGGGTTCTACGAGCAGTACTTC. This codes for CASRAGTGFYEQYF.

The CDR3 is CAWSLIGDRDWETQYF. The CDR3 bases are TGTGCCTGGAGTTTAATTGGGGACAGGGACTGGGAGACCCAGTACTTC. The rearrangement uses TRBV30 and TRBJ2-5; the match to TRBD1 covers 9 bases. CDR1 and CDR2 from the germline V gene are GTSNPN and SVGIG (reference sequence). The V gene end was trimmed by 2 bases and the J gene end by 5 bases; junction bases not matched to a gene: 12. The CDR3 has 16 amino acids.

This chain uses TRBV5-6 with TRBJ1-6; D possibly corresponds to TRBD1 (6 bases). Trimming took off 2 bases at V and 7 bases at J, with 13 bases between the two ends. Germline V gene lookup returns CDR1 SGHDT and CDR2 YYEEEE. The CDR3 runs to 15 residues. The CDR3 DNA reads as TGTGCCAGCAGCTTAGGACAGCGACAAAATTCACCCCTCCACTTT. Translation gives CASSLGQRQNSPLHF. Full variable domain (outside the CDR3, taken from reference TRBV5-6 and TRBJ1-6): DAGVTQSPTHLIKTRGQQVTLRCSPKSGHDTVSWYQQALGQGPQFIFQYYEEEERQRGNFPDRFSGHQFPNYSSELNVNALLLGDSALYLCASSLGQRQNSPLHFGNGTRLTVT.

This chain uses TRBV28 with TRBJ2-2; maybe TRBD2 (7 bases). Germline V gene lookup returns CDR1 MDHEN and CDR2 SYDVKM. With 6 bases removed from V and 4 bases from J, the gap between germline ends came to 27 bases. CDR3 length: 19 residues. This CDR3 is CASRTSEGGIGGSTGELFF. CDR3 bases: TGTGCCAGCAGGACCTCAGAGGGGGGGATTGGTGGGAGCACCGGGGAGCTGTTTTTT.

Written as DNA, the CDR3 is TGTGCCAGCAGCGTAGGGGCTAGCGGGGGCCCTGAGGAGCAGTACTTC. It specifies CASSVGASGGPEEQYF. The rearrangement uses TRBV9 and TRBJ2-7, with 10 bases that match TRBD2. Germline V gene lookup returns CDR1 SGDLS and CDR2 YYNGEE. V lost 0 bases, J lost 7 bases, and 10 bases stayed unmatched. This CDR3 region has 16 residues.

The CDR3 DNA reads TGCGCCAGCAGTCGACAGGGGATTTACACAGATACGCAGTATTTT. Its protein is CASSRQGIYTDTQYF. The rearrangement links TRBV4-1 to TRBJ2-3; 8 bases agree with TRBD1. Germline trimming cut 6 bases from V and 2 bases from J; bases unmatched to any gene: 7. CDR1 is MGHRA and CDR2 is YSYEKL in the germline V gene. This CDR3 is 15 amino acids long.

This rearrangement joins TRBV7-9 to TRBJ2-7; D may be TRBD1 (6 bases). The ends were cut back, 5 bases at V and 3 bases at J, with 20 bases in the middle. The CDR3 contains 16 residues. In germline, CDR1 is SEHNR, CDR2 FQNEAQ (reference sequence). The CDR3 DNA reads as TGTGCCAGCAGCCCCCTCCCCGGGACAAGTGACTACGAGCAGTACTTC. Protein product: CASSPLPGTSDYEQYF.

V usage is TRBV5-1 and J usage is TRBJ1-2; TRBD1 might be the D (5 bases). The V and J ends lost 4 bases and 5 bases respectively, with 27 bases between them. CDR3 size: 18 residues. Germline V gene sequence: CDR1 SGHRS, CDR2 YFSETQ. CDR3 residues: CASSLAAGQPGIVYGYTF. The CDR3 nucleotides read TGCGCCAGCAGCCTGGCCGCGGGGCAACCAGGAATAGTGTATGGCTACACCTTC. The full variable domain, with the rest looked up from reference TRBV5-1 and TRBJ1-2, is KAGVTQTPRYLIKTRGQQVTLSCSPISGHRSVSWYQQTPGQGLQFLFEYFSETQRNKGNFPGRFSGRQFSNSRSEMNVSTLELGDSALYLCASSLAAGQPGIVYGYTFGSGTRLTVV.

This clone was counted only a few times. This chain joins TRBV7-9 and TRBJ2-1; D call uncertain. The CDR3 extends over 17 amino acids. V was clipped by 7 bases and J by 3 bases, with 22 bases between them. Germline V lookup: CDR1 SEHNR, CDR2 FQNEAQ (reference sequence). The CDR3 reads CASNSELGTSRYNEQFF. For the CDR3, the DNA is TGTGCCAGCAACTCCGAGCTAGGAACCTCACGCTACAATGAGCAGTTCTTC.

V is TRBV3-1 (or the pseudogene TRBV3-2) and J is TRBJ2-3; 9 nucleotides line up with TRBD2. Germline trimming cut 4 bases from V and 0 bases from J; bases unmatched to any gene: 5. The CDR3 consists of 16 residues. Germline CDR1 and CDR2: LGHDT and YNNKEL (reference sequence). The CDR3 loop reads CASSPLAGASTDTQYF. In DNA, the CDR3 is TGTGCCAGCAGCCCCTTAGCGGGGGCAAGCACAGATACGCAGTATTTT.